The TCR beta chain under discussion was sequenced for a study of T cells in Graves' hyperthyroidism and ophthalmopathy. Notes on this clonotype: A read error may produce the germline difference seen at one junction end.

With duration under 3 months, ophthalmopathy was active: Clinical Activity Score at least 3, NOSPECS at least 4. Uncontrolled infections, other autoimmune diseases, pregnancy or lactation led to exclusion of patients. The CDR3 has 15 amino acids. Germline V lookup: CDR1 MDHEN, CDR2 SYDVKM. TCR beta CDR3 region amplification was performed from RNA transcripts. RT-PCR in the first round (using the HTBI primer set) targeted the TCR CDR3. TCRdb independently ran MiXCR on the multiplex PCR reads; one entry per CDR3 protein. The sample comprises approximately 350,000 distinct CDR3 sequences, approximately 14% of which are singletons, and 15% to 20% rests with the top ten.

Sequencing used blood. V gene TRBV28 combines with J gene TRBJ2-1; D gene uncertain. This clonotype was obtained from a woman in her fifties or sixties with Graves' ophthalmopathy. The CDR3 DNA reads TGTGCCAGCAGGGCCTCAGACCCCTACTACAATAAGCAGTTCTTC. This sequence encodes CASRASDPYYNKQFF. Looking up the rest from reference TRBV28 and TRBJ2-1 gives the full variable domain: DVKVTQSSRYLVKRTGEKVFLECVQDMDHENMFWYRQDPGLGLRLIYFSYDVKMKEKGDIPEGYSVSREKKERFSLILESASTNQTSMYLCASRASDPYYNKQFFGPGTRLTVL.